Listed below are T cell receptor beta chains from one sample, sequenced in a study of T cells in Graves' hyperthyroidism and ophthalmopathy. TCRdb reprocessed the multiplex PCR reads via MiXCR and lists one record per CDR3 protein. The sample yields 250,000 to 350,000 distinct CDR3 sequences, around 20% seen once. The sample comprised blood. These receptors originate from a man aged 25-40 years with Graves' ophthalmopathy. CDR3s include the opening cysteine and the closing phenylalanine or tryptophan. The D gene is left open where the match is weak. Clone size appears in some rows only: once, few, many, or a class for an expanded clone.

abundance	d_gene	v_gene	j_gene	CDR3aa	CDR3nt
few	TRBD2	TRBV6-5	TRBJ2-7	CASSYSTTRLAGYEQYF	TGTGCCAGCAGTTACTCGACAACTAGACTAGCGGGCTACGAGCAGTACTTC
many	TRBD2	TRBV28	TRBJ2-2	CASSRTPTGLGAGELFF	TGTGCCAGCAGTCGAACCCCCACAGGACTAGGGGCCGGGGAGCTGTTTTTT
few	NA	TRBV19	TRBJ1-2	CASSMKRRGFNYGYTF	TGTGCCAGTAGTATGAAGAGGAGAGGGTTTAACTATGGCTACACCTTC
many	TRBD2	TRBV11-3	TRBJ2-7	CASSRLAPYEQYF	TGTGCCAGCAGCCGACTAGCGCCTTACGAGCAGTACTTC
NA	NA	TRBV11-2	TRBJ2-3	CASSLDARLSTDTQYF	TGTGCCAGCAGCTTAGACGCCCGGTTAAGCACAGATACGCAGTATTTT
once	TRBD1	TRBV6-1	TRBJ2-7	CASSESGTGYGSEQYF	TGTGCCAGCAGTGAATCTGGGACAGGGTATGGCAGTGAGCAGTACTTC
many	TRBD1	TRBV5-1	TRBJ1-1	CASSPSRDRLEAFF	TGCGCCAGCAGCCCGTCCCGGGACAGGTTGGAAGCTTTCTTT
many	NA	TRBV3-1	TRBJ2-7	CASSQSSLFAHYEQYF	TGTGCCAGCAGCCAATCGTCCCTTTTTGCGCACTACGAGCAGTACTTC
NA	NA	TRBV10-3	TRBJ1-3	CAIGAEISGNTIYF	TGTGCCATCGGTGCGGAGATCTCTGGAAACACCATATATTTT
few	TRBD1	TRBV11-3	TRBJ1-1	CASSSRQGGYTEAFF	TGTGCCAGCAGCTCGCGACAGGGGGGATACACTGAAGCTTTCTTT
NA	NA	TRBV24-1	TRBJ2-7	CATSDSASYHEQYF	TGTGCCACCAGTGATTCCGCTAGCTACCACGAGCAGTACTTC
few	NA	TRBV6-5	TRBJ2-3	CASSYEPGRSTDTQYF	TGTGCCAGCAGTTACGAACCAGGGCGTAGCACAGATACGCAGTATTTT
few	NA	TRBV7-8	TRBJ2-7	CASRWQVSGPYEQYF	TGTGCCAGCAGATGGCAGGTTTCGGGCCCTTACGAGCAGTACTTC
few	NA	TRBV6-6	TRBJ2-7	CASSYSMGESEQYF	TGTGCCAGCAGTTACTCGATGGGTGAGAGCGAGCAGTACTTC
NA	NA	TRBV29-1	TRBJ1-1	CSVPTGTEAFF	TGCAGCGTTCCAACGGGAACTGAAGCTTTCTTT
many	NA	TRBV11-2	TRBJ2-1	CASSLEGWGYGEQFF	TGTGCCAGCAGCTTAGAGGGTTGGGGGTACGGTGAGCAGTTCTTC